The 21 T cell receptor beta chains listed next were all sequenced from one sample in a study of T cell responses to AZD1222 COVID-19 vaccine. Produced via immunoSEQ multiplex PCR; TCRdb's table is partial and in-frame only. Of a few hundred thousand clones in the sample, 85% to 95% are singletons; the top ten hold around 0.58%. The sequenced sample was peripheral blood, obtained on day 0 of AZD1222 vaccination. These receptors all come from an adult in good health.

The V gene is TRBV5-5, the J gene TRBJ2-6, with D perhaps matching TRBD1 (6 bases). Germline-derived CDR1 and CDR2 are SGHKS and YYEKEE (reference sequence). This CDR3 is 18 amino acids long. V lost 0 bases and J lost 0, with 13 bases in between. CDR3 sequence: CASSLAPRQDSGANVLTF. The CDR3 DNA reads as TGTGCCAGCAGCTTGGCCCCGAGACAGGACTCTGGGGCCAACGTCCTGACTTTC. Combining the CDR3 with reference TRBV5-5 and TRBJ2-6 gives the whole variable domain DAGVTQSPTHLIKTRGQQVTLRCSPISGHKSVSWYQQVLGQGPQFIFQYYEKEERGRGNFPDRFSARQFPNYSSELNVNALLLGDSALYLCASSLAPRQDSGANVLTFGAGSRLTVL.

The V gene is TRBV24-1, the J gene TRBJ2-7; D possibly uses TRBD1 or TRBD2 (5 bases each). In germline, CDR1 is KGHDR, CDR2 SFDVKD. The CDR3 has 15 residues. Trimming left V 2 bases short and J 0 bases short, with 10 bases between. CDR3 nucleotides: TGTGCCACCAGTGATTCCGGGACCACCTCCTACGAGCAGTACTTC. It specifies CATSDSGTTSYEQYF.

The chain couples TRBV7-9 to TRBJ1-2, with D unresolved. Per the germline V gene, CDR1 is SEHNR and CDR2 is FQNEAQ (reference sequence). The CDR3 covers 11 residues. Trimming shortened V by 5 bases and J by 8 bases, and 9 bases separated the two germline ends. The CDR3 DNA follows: TGTGCCAGCAGCCGTGGACGGGGCTACACCTTC. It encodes CASSRGRGYTF.

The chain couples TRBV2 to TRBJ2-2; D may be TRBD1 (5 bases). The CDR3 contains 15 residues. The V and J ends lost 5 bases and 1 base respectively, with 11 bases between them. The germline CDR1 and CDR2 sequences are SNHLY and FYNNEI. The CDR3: CASSRQTVNTGELFF. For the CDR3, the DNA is TGTGCCAGCAGTAGACAGACCGTGAACACCGGGGAGCTGTTTTTT.

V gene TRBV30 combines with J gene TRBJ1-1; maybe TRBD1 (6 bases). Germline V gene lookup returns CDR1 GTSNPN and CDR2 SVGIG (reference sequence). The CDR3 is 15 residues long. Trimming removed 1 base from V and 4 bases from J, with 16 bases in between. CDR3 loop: CAWSAPGTLGTEAFF. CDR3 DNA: TGTGCCTGGAGTGCCCCTGGGACATTAGGCACTGAAGCTTTCTTT.

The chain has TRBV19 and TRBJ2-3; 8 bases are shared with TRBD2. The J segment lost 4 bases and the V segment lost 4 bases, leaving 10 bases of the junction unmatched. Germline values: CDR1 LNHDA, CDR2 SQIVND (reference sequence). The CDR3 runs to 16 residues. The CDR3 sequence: CASSTPRREGADTQYF. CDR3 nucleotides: TGTGCCAGTAGTACCCCCCGCCGGGAGGGCGCAGATACGCAGTATTTT.

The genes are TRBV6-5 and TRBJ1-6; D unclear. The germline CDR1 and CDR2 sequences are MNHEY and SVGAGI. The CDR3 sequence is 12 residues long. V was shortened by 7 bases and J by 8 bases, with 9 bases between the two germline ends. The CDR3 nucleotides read TGTGCCAGCACCCCAAGGGATTCACCCCTCCACTTT. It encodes CASTPRDSPLHF.

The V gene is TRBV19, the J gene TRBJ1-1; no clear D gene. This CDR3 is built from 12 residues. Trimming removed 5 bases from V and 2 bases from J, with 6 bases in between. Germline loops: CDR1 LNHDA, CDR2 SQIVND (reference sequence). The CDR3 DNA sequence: TGTGCCAGTAGTCCCGGAAACACTGAAGCTTTCTTT. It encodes CASSPGNTEAFF. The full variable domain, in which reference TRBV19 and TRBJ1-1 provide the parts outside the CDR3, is DGGITQSPKYLFRKEGQNVTLSCEQNLNHDAMYWYRQDPGQGLRLIYYSQIVNDFQKGDIAEGYSVSREKKESFPLTVTSAQKNPTAFYLCASSPGNTEAFFGQGTRLTVV.

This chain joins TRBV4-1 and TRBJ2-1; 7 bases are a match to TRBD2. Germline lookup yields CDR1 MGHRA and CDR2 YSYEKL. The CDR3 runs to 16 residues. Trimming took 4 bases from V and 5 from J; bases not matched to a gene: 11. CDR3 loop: CASSLGGAGFDNEQFF. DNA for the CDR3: TGCGCCAGCAGCCTCGGAGGAGCGGGATTCGACAATGAGCAGTTCTTC.

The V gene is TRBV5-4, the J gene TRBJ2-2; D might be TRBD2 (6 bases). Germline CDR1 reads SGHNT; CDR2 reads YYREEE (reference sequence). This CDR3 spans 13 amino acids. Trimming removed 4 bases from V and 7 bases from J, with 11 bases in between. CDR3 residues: CASSPPGDGELFF. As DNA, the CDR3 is TGTGCCAGCAGCCCCCCGGGGGACGGGGAGCTGTTTTTT.

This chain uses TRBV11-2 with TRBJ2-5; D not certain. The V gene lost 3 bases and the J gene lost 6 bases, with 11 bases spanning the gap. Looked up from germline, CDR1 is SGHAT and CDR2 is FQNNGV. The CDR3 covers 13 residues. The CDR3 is CASSFLRVKTQYF. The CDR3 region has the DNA TGTGCCAGCAGCTTCTTAAGGGTCAAGACCCAGTACTTC.

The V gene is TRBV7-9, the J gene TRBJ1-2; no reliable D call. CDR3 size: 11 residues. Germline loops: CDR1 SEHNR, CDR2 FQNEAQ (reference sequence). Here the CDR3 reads CVAAVNYGYTF. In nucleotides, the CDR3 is TGTGTCGCGGCGGTTAACTATGGCTACACCTTC.

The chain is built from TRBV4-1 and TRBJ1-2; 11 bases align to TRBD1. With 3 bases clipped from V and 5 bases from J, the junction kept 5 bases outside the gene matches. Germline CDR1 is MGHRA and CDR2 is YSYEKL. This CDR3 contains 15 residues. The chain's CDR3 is CASSQAGTGGYGYTF. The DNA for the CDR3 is TGCGCCAGCAGCCAGGCCGGGACAGGGGGGTATGGCTACACCTTC.

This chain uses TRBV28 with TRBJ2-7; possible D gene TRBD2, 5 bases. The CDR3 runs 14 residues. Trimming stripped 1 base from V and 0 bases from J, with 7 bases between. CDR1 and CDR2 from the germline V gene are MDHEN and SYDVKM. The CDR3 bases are TGTGCCAGCAGTTTATATGGGAGCTCCTACGAGCAGTACTTC. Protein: CASSLYGSSYEQYF.

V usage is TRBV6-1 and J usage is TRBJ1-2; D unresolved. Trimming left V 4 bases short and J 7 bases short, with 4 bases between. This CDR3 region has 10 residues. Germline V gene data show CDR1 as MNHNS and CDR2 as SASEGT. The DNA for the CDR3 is TGTGCCAGCAGTGGGGGTGGCTACACCTTC. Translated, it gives CASSGGGYTF.

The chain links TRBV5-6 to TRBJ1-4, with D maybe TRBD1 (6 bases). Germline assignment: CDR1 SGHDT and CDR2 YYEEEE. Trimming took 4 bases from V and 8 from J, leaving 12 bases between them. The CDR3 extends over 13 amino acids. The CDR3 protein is CASSPGTREKLFF. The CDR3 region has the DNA TGTGCCAGCAGCCCTGGGACAAGAGAAAAACTGTTTTTT.

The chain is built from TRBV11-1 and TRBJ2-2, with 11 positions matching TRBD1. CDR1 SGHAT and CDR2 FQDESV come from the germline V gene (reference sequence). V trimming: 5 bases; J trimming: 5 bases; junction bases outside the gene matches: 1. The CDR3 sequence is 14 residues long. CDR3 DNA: TGTGCCAGCAGCCGGGACAGGGGGACCGGGGAGCTGTTTTTT. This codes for CASSRDRGTGELFF.

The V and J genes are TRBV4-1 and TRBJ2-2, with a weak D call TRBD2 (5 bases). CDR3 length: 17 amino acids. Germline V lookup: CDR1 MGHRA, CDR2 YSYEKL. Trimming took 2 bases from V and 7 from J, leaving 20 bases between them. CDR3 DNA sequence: TGCGCCAGCAGCCAAAGAAGTAACGCCGGGGATGACGGGGAGCTGTTTTTT. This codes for CASSQRSNAGDDGELFF.

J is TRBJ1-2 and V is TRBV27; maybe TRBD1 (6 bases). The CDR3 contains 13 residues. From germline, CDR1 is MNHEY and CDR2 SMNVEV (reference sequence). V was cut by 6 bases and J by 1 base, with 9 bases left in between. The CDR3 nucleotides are TGTGCCAGCAGCGGACAGAGTAACTATGGCTACACCTTC. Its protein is CASSGQSNYGYTF.

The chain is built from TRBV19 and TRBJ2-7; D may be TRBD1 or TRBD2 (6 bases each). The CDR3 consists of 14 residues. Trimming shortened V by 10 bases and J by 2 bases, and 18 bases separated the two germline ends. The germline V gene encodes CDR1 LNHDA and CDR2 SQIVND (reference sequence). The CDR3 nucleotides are TGTGCCACTCGAGGGGGGACGACCCCCTACGAGCAGTACTTC. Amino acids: CATRGGTTPYEQYF.

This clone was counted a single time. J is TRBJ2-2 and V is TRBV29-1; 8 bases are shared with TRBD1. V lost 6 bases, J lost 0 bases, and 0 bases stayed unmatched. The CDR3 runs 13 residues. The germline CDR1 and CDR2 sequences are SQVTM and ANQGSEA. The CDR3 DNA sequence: TGCAGCGTGGACAGGGCGAACACCGGGGAGCTGTTTTTT. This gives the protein CSVDRANTGELFF.